These T cell receptor beta chains were read from a single sample in a study of blood T cells in healthy people across ages. TCRdb itself ran the 5' RACE reads through MiXCR, one entry per CDR3 protein. The sample includes some 1.7 million distinct CDR3 sequences, roughly 30% of them seen just once. Sequenced sample: blood. These receptors all come from a woman in her 30s in good health. Each CDR3 is given with its conserved first and last residue. Fields, in order: clone size, D gene, V gene, J gene, CDR3 protein, CDR3 DNA. A D gene is named only where the DNA matches it firmly. Rows may omit the clone size; those that give it use once, few, many or a size class.

.	.	TRBV29-1	TRBJ1-1	CSVAQGLNIEAFF	TGCAGCGTTGCACAGGGCTTGAACATTGAAGCTTTCTTT
.	TRBD2	TRBV20-1	TRBJ2-5	CSARGGLAEGWGQYF	TGCAGTGCTAGAGGGGGACTAGCGGAAGGGTGGGGGCAGTACTTC
few	TRBD1	TRBV2	TRBJ1-5	CASSVLTGSFQPQHF	TGTGCCAGCAGTGTCTTGACAGGGAGTTTTCAGCCCCAGCATTTT
few	TRBD2	TRBV28	TRBJ2-3	CASSLGSGGSGTDTQYF	TGTGCCAGCAGTTTAGGTAGCGGGGGGTCAGGCACAGATACGCAGTATTTT
.	TRBD1	TRBV11-3	TRBJ2-1	CASSPGGNPNEQFF	TGTGCCAGCAGCCCAGGGGGCAACCCCAATGAGCAGTTCTTC
few	.	TRBV27	TRBJ1-1	CASSSGQYPGNTEAFF	TGTGCCAGCAGTTCAGGACAGTATCCGGGGAACACTGAAGCTTTCTTT
.	TRBD1	TRBV7-2	TRBJ1-5	CASSLGQGEGQPQHF	TGTGCCAGCAGCTTAGGTCAGGGGGAAGGGCAGCCCCAGCATTTT
.	TRBD1	TRBV28	TRBJ2-4	CASSLEGAAKNIQYF	TGTGCCAGCAGTTTAGAGGGGGCGGCCAAAAACATTCAGTACTTC
many	.	TRBV5-1	TRBJ2-6	CASSPDATGANVLTF	TGCGCCAGCAGCCCGGACGCCACTGGGGCCAACGTCCTGACTTTC
many	TRBD1	TRBV25-1	TRBJ2-4	CASSYPGTDIPEQYF	TGTGCCAGCAGTTACCCCGGGACAGACATCCCTGAGCAGTACTTC
many	.	TRBV7-2	TRBJ1-2	CASSLGTGYGYTF	TGTGCCAGCAGCCTGGGGACGGGTTATGGCTACACCTTC
once	TRBD2	TRBV7-9	TRBJ2-3	CASSLGLAGVYRDTQYF	TGTGCCAGCAGCTTGGGACTAGCGGGAGTTTACCGAGATACGCAGTATTTT
few	TRBD2	TRBV3-1	TRBJ2-1	CASSRLTGLAGPSEQFF	TGTGCCAGCAGCCGCCTAACAGGACTAGCGGGACCTAGTGAGCAGTTCTTC
.	.	TRBV9	TRBJ2-1	CASGGEKQTYEQFF	TGTGCCAGCGGCGGGGAGAAGCAGACGTATGAGCAGTTCTTC
.	.	TRBV29-1	TRBJ2-1	CSVPSKNLNEQFF	TGCAGCGTGCCTAGCAAGAACCTCAATGAGCAGTTCTTC
.	.	TRBV19	TRBJ1-5	CASSISGPRQPQHF	TGTGCCAGTAGTATTTCGGGTCCCAGGCAGCCCCAGCATTTT
.	TRBD2	TRBV20-1	TRBJ2-3	CSAGDPSGVADTQYF	TGCAGTGCCGGGGACCCTAGCGGGGTCGCAGATACGCAGTATTTT
few	TRBD1	TRBV27	TRBJ1-2	CASSPSGTGGNYGYTF	TGTGCCAGCAGTCCTTCCGGGACAGGGGGCAACTATGGCTACACCTTC
.	TRBD2	TRBV7-2	TRBJ2-5	CASSSDLAGDQETQYF	TGTGCCAGCAGTTCGGACCTAGCGGGGGATCAAGAGACCCAGTACTTC
few	TRBD2	TRBV6-2/TRBV6-3	TRBJ2-1	CASLADSYNEQFF	TGTGCCAGTCTAGCGGACTCGTACAATGAGCAGTTCTTC
many	TRBD2	TRBV6-2/TRBV6-3	TRBJ2-1	CASRSGGSNNEQFF	TGTGCCAGCAGAAGCGGGGGATCCAATAATGAGCAGTTCTTC
.	.	TRBV5-1	TRBJ2-7	CASSPTGRGGYEQYF	TGCGCCAGCAGCCCCACGGGCAGGGGGGGCTACGAGCAGTACTTC
few	.	TRBV7-9	TRBJ1-2	CASSSSLSSHGYTF	TGTGCCAGCAGCTCCTCACTGAGCTCCCATGGCTACACCTTC
.	.	TRBV11-3	TRBJ2-1	CANSLRDEQFF	TGTGCCAACAGCTTGAGGGATGAGCAGTTCTTC
few	TRBD2	TRBV14	TRBJ2-1	CASSQGSGTRVGEQFF	TGTGCCAGCAGCCAAGGGTCGGGGACTAGAGTAGGTGAGCAGTTCTTC
.	.	TRBV5-1	TRBJ2-1	CASSPGTLHNEQFF	TGCGCCAGCAGCCCAGGGACACTCCACAATGAGCAGTTCTTC